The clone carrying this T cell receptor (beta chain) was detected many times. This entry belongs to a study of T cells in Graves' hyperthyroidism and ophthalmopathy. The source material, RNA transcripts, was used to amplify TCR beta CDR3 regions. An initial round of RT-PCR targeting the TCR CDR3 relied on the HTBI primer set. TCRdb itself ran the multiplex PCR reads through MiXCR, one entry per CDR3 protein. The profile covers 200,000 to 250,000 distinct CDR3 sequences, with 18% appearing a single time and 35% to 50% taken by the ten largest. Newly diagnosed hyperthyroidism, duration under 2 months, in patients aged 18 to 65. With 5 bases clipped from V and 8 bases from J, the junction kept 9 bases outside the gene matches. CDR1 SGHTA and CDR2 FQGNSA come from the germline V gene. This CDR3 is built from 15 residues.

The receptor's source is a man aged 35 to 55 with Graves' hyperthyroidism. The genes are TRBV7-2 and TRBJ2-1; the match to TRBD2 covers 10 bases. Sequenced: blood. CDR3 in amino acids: CASSVWSGGEDEQFF. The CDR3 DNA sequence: TGTGCCAGCAGCGTCTGGAGCGGGGGGGAGGATGAGCAGTTCTTC.